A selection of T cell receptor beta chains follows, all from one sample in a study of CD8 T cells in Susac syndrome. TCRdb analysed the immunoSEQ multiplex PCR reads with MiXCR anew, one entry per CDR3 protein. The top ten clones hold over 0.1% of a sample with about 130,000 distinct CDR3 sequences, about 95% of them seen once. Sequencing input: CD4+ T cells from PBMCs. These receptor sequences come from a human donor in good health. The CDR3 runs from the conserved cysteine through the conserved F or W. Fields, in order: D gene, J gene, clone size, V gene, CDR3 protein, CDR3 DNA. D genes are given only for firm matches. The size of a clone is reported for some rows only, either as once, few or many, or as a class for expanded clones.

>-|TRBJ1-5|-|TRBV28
CASSSEMGSNQPQHF
TGTGCCAGCAGTTCCGAGATGGGTAGCAATCAGCCCCAGCATTTT
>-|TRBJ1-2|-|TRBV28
CASSSGEFGYTF
TGTGCCAGCAGCTCCGGAGAATTCGGCTACACCTTC
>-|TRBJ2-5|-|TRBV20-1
CSARDLRGSETQYF
TGCAGTGCTAGAGATCTACGGGGCTCGGAGACCCAGTACTTC
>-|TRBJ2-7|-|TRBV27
CASSPLKTRPYEQYF
TGTGCCAGCAGCCCATTAAAAACCCGACCATACGAGCAGTACTTC
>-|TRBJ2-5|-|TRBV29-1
CSAKKGTQQETQYF
TGCAGCGCCAAAAAGGGGACTCAGCAGGAGACCCAGTACTTC
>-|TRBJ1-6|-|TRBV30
CAWTGIRGSPLHF
TGTGCCTGGACCGGTATCAGGGGTTCACCCCTCCACTTT
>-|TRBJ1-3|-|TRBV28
CASSLGSASGNTIYF
TGTGCCAGCAGTTTGGGATCAGCGAGCGGAAACACCATATATTTT
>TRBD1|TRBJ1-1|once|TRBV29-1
CSANPLGGRDTEAFF
TGCAGCGCTAATCCTTTAGGGGGCCGGGACACTGAAGCTTTCTTT
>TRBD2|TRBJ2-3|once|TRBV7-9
CASSLAPGLGDTQYF
TGTGCCAGCAGCCTTGCCCCGGGACTAGGCGATACGCAGTATTTT
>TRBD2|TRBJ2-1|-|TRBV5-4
CASSPTSGTTYNEQFF
TGTGCCAGCAGCCCGACTAGCGGGACCACCTACAATGAGCAGTTCTTC
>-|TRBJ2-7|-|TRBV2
CASSTDLYEQYF
TGTGCCAGCAGTACCGACCTCTACGAGCAGTACTTC
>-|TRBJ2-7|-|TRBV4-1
CASSQSPGAVQSYEQYF
TGCGCCAGCAGCCAGTCACCCGGGGCGGTACAATCCTACGAGCAGTACTTC
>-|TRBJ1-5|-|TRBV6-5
CASSRVGNQPQHF
TGTGCCAGCAGTCGGGTAGGCAATCAGCCCCAGCATTTT
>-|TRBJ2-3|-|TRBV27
CASSPSGVAQYF
TGTGCCAGCAGTCCCTCCGGAGTAGCGCAGTATTTT
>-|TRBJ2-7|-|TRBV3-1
CASSQLYTGEQYF
TGTGCCAGCAGCCAGTTGTACACGGGCGAGCAGTACTTC
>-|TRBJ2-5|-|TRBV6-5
CASSFDRGQETQYF
TGTGCCAGCAGTTTCGACCGGGGCCAAGAGACCCAGTACTTC
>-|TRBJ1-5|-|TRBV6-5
CASSYSRARGSNQPQHF
TGTGCCAGCAGTTACTCTAGGGCCAGGGGAAGCAATCAGCCCCAGCATTTT
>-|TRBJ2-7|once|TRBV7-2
CASSSDRSNAYEQYF
TGTGCCAGCAGCTCCGACAGGAGTAATGCCTACGAGCAGTACTTC
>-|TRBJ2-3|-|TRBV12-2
CASRVGTTHSTDTQYF
TGTGCAAGTCGAGTAGGGACAACGCATAGCACAGATACGCAGTATTTT
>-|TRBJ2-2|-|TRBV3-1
CASSRRGDTGELFF
TGTGCCAGCAGCCGGAGGGGGGACACCGGGGAGCTGTTTTTT
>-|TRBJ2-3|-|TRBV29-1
CSVEDGREGTDTQYF
TGCAGCGTTGAGGATGGCAGGGAGGGCACAGATACGCAGTATTTT
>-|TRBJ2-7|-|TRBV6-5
CASSYSIHEQYF
TGTGCCAGCAGTTACTCTATCCACGAGCAGTACTTC
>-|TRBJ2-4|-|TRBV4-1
CASSQDWTRGNIQYF
TGCGCCAGCAGCCAAGACTGGACCCGGGGAAACATTCAGTACTTC
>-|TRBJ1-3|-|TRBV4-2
CASSQELGPRNAIYF
TGTGCCAGCAGCCAAGAGTTGGGGCCGAGGAACGCCATATATTTT
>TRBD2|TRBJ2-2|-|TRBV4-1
CASSRKAVAGGSITGELFF
TGCGCCAGCAGCCGCAAGGCGGTAGCGGGAGGTTCGATCACCGGGGAGCTGTTTTTT
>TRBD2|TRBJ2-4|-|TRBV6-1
CASLTLGGGDIQYF
TGTGCCAGTTTGACACTGGGCGGGGGGGACATTCAGTACTTC
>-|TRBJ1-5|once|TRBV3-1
CASSQGRVNQPQHF
TGTGCCAGCAGCCAAGGGAGGGTAAATCAGCCCCAGCATTTT
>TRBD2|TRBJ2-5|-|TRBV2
CASSSAAGVVPKETQYF
TGTGCCAGCAGTTCGGCGGCGGGAGTTGTACCAAAAGAGACCCAGTACTTC
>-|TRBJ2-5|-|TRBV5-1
CASSLAGPYQETQYF
TGCGCCAGCAGCTTGGCGGGACCATACCAAGAGACCCAGTACTTC
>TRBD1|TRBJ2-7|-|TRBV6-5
CASSYDTSRGSYEQYF
TGTGCCAGCAGTTACGACACCTCCAGGGGGTCCTACGAGCAGTACTTC
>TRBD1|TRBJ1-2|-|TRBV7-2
CASRTGGYYGYTF
TGTGCCAGCAGGACAGGGGGGTACTATGGCTACACCTTC
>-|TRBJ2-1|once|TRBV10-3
CATSLGEGVGEQFF
TGTGCCACCTCCCTCGGAGAGGGGGTTGGTGAGCAGTTCTTC
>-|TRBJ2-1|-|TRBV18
CASSPPGLAGRDEQFF
TGTGCCAGCTCACCACCAGGTCTAGCTGGGCGCGATGAGCAGTTCTTC
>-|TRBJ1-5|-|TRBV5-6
CASSLGPVAYSQPQHF
TGTGCCAGCAGCTTGGGTCCAGTGGCGTATAGTCAGCCCCAGCATTTT
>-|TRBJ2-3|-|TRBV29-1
CSVSRGGDTQYF
TGCAGCGTCTCAAGGGGCGGAGATACGCAGTATTTT
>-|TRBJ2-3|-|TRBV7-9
CASSFASGGTEYF
TGTGCCAGCAGCTTCGCGTCTGGCGGGACGGAATATTTT
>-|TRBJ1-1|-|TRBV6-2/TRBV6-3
CASSYSSLGGLNTEAFF
TGTGCCAGCAGTTACTCATCCCTAGGGGGGCTTAACACTGAAGCTTTCTTT
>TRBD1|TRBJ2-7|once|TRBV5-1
CASSFTGGAVEQYF
TGCGCCAGCAGCTTTACAGGGGGCGCGGTCGAGCAGTACTTC
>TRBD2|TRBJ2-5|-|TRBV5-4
CASSFPLLAGEETQYF
TGTGCCAGCAGCTTTCCCCTACTAGCGGGAGAAGAGACCCAGTACTTC
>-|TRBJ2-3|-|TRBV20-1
CSARAVYADTQYF
TGCAGTGCTAGAGCGGTGTACGCAGATACGCAGTATTTT
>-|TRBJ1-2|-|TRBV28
CASRTGGGPDYGYTF
TGTGCCAGCAGGACCGGGGGGGGACCTGACTATGGCTACACCTTC
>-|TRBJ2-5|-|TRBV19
CASSIRGGETQYF
TGTGCCAGTAGTATACGGGGAGGAGAGACCCAGTACTTC